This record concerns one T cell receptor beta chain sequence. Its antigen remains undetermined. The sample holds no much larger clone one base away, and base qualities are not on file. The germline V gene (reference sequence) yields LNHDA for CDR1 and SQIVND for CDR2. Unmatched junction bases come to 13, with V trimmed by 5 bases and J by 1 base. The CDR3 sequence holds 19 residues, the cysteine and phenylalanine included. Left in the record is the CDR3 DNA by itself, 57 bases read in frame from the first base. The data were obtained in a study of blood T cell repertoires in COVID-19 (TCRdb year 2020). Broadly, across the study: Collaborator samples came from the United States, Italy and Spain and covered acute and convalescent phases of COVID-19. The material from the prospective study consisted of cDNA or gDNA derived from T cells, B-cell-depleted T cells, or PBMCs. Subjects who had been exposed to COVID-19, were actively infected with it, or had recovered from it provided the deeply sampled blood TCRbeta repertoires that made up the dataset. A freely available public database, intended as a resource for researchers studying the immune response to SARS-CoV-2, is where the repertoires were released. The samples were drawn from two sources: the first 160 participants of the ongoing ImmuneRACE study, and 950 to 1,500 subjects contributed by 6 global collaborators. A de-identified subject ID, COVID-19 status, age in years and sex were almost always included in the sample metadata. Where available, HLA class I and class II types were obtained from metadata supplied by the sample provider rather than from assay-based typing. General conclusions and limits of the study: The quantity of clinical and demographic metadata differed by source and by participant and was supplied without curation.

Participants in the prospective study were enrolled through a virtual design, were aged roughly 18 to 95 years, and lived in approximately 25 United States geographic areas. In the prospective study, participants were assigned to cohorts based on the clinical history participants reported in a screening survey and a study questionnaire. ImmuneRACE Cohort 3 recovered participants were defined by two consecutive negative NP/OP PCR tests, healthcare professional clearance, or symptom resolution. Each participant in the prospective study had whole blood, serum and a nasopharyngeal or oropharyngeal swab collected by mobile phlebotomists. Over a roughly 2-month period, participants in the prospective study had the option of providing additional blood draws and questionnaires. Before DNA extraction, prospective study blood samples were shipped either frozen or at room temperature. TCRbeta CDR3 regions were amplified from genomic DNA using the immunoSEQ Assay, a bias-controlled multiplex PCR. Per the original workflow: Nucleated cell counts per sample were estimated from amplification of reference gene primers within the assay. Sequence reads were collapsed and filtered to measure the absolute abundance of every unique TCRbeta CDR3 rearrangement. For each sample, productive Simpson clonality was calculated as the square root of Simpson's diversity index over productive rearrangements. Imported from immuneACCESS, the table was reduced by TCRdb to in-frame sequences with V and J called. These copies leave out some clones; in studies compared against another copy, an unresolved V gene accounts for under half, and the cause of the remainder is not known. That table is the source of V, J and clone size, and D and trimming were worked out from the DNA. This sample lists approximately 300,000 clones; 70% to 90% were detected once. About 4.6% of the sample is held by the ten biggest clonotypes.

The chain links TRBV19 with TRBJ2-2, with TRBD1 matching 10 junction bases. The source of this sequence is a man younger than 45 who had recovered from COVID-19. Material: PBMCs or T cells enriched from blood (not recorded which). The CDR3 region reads CASSASGQGSYENTGELFF. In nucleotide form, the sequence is TGTGCCAGTAGTGCGTCGGGACAGGGGTCGTATGAGAACACCGGGGAGCTGTTTTTT.